This T cell receptor beta chain was sequenced for a study of cytomegalovirus exposure and HLA in healthy donors. The PCR contained 60 Vbeta and 13 Jbeta primers. TCRdb keeps only in-frame clones here, not all; method: immunoSEQ multiplex PCR. Listed are around 75,000 clones; approximately 15% falls within the top ten. CDR3 size: 13 residues. CDR1 MNHEY and CDR2 SVGAGI come from the germline V gene. Germline trimming cut 6 bases from V and 5 bases from J; bases unmatched to any gene: 6. The chain employs TRBV6-5 and TRBJ1-1, with TRBD1 identical over 7 bases. This TCR derives from a man aged 50-59 years in good health and CMV-seropositive. The sample consisted of PBMCs. CDR3 amino acids: CASSPRGSTEAFF. The DNA of the CDR3 is TGTGCCAGCAGCCCCAGGGGGAGTACTGAAGCTTTCTTT.